The entry below gives a single T cell receptor beta chain sequence along with its context. TCRdb's copy holds only in-frame clones and misses some; the assay was immunoSEQ multiplex PCR. The data show about 160,000 clones, over 85% seen once. This sample stems from a study of control samples from healthy donors and cancer patients. CDR1 is LGHDT and CDR2 is YNNKEL in the germline V gene (reference sequence). V was pared by 1 base and J by 4 bases, with 11 bases between. CDR3 size: 15 residues. The receptor was isolated from a man between 18 and 29 years old in good health. V is TRBV3-1 (or the pseudogene TRBV3-2) and J is TRBJ1-3; a weak D match, TRBD1 (6 bases). The source material was blood. CDR3 DNA sequence: TGTGCCAGCAGCCAAGTGGGGGCGCTGGGAAACACCATATATTTT. As protein: CASSQVGALGNTIYF.